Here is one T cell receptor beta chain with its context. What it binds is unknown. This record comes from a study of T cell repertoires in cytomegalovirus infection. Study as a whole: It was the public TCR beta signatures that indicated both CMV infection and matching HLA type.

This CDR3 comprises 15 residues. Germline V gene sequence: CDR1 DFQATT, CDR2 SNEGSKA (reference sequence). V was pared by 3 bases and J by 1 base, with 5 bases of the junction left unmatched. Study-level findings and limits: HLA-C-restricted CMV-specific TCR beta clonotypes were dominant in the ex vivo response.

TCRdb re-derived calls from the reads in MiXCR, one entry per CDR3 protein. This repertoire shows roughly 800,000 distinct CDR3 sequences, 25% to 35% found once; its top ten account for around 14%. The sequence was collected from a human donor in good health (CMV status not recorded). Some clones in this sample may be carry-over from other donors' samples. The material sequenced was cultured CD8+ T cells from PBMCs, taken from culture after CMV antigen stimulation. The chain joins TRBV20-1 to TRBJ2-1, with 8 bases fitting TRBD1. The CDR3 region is CSASLWDRSYNEQFF. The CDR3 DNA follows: TGCAGTGCTAGTCTCTGGGACAGGTCCTACAATGAGCAGTTCTTC.